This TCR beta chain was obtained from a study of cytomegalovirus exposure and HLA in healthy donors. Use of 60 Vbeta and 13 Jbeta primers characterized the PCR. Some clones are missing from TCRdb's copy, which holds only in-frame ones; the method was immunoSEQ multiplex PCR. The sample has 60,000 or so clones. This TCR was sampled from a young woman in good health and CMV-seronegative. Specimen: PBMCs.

This CDR3 is CASSGQRNSPLHF. The CDR3 nucleotides are TGTGCCAGTAGTGGACAAAGGAATTCACCCCTCCACTTT. The chain couples TRBV19 to TRBJ1-6; a possible D gene is TRBD1 (5 bases). Trimming removed 5 bases at V and 7 bases at J, with 9 bases between. CDR1 is LNHDA and CDR2 is SQIVND in the germline V gene (reference sequence). This CDR3 contains 13 residues.